These T cell receptor beta chains were read from a single sample in a study of cytotoxic CD8 clonotypes in ibrutinib-treated CLL. The assay was immunoSEQ multiplex PCR, and TCRdb's table has in-frame clones only and misses some. This sample yields about 150,000 clones, of which 70% to 80% are seen a single time; roughly 13% belongs to the top ten. Specimen: PBMCs, collected after 12 months of ibrutinib treatment. The receptor set was obtained from a human donor with chronic lymphocytic leukemia. The CDR3 runs from the conserved cysteine through the conserved F or W. Each record gives: J gene, V gene, D gene, clone size, CDR3 DNA, CDR3 protein. D genes are given only for firm matches. The size field is filled for only some rows; it gives once, few, many or a size class.

TRBJ2-2 | TRBV11-2 | TRBD1 | . | TGTGCCAGCAGCCCCTATCCCGGGACAGTTTACCGGGAGCTGTTTTTT | CASSPYPGTVYRELFF
TRBJ2-1 | TRBV7-2 | . | . | TGTGCCAGCATCGATATGTGGAGGGAGCAGTTCTTC | CASIDMWREQFF
TRBJ2-1 | TRBV4-2 | TRBD2 | . | TGTGCCAGCAGCGCCCCCGTAGCGGGAGGTTTGAATGAGCAGTTCTTC | CASSAPVAGGLNEQFF
TRBJ1-2 | TRBV9 | . | few | TGTGCCAGCAGCGTCATCACAACCTATGGCTACACCTTC | CASSVITTYGYTF
TRBJ1-5 | TRBV7-9 | . | . | TGTGCCAGCAGCTCATCGACGGATAGCAATCAGCCCCAGCATTTT | CASSSSTDSNQPQHF
TRBJ2-6 | TRBV4-2 | . | . | TGTGCCAGCAGCCCGGCTGGCGGGGCCAACGTCCTGACTTTC | CASSPAGGANVLTF
TRBJ2-5 | TRBV9 | . | . | TGTGCCAGCAGCGTAGGCTTGGGAGTCGAGACCCAGTACTTC | CASSVGLGVETQYF
TRBJ1-2 | TRBV7-2 | TRBD1 | . | TGTGCCAGCAGCTTACGGGACAGCCCTAACTATGGCTACACCTTC | CASSLRDSPNYGYTF
TRBJ2-2 | TRBV5-4 | . | . | TGTGCCAGCAGCCCGACGGACATCAGGACCGGGGAGCTGTTTTTT | CASSPTDIRTGELFF
TRBJ2-1 | TRBV4-1 | . | . | TGCGCCAGCAGCCAAGATCTCATGAGGACCAGGGTGAATGAGCAGTTCTTC | CASSQDLMRTRVNEQFF
TRBJ1-2 | TRBV7-9 | TRBD1 | . | TGTGCCAGCAGCACAGGGGGCGCAGGGTATGGCTACACCTTC | CASSTGGAGYGYTF
TRBJ2-1 | TRBV19 | . | . | TGTGCCAGTAGTATTGACGCCTACAATGAGCAGTTCTTC | CASSIDAYNEQFF
TRBJ2-6 | TRBV19 | . | . | TGTGCCAGTAGGCGCCAGGGCGCCGGGGCCAACGTCCTGACTTTC | CASRRQGAGANVLTF
TRBJ1-5 | TRBV5-5 | . | . | TGTGCCAGCAGCCCGTTCGGGGTCGGGCAGCCCCAGCATTTT | CASSPFGVGQPQHF
TRBJ2-1 | TRBV7-2 | . | once | TGTGCCAGCAGCTCTCTCACCTGGGAGCAGTTCTTC | CASSSLTWEQFF
TRBJ2-3 | TRBV29-1 | . | . | TGCAGCGTTGTCGGGAGTGGGACAGATACGCAGTATTTT | CSVVGSGTDTQYF
TRBJ2-1 | TRBV5-1 | . | . | TGCGCCAGCAGCCCGTCTCGGGATGAGCAGTTCTTC | CASSPSRDEQFF
TRBJ2-7 | TRBV9 | TRBD1 | . | TGTGCCAGCAGTCATCAGGGGGCTGTGTTCTACGAGCAGTACTTC | CASSHQGAVFYEQYF
TRBJ2-1 | TRBV27 | TRBD1 | once | TGTGCCAGCAGTCGCCGGACAGGGCCCCTTCATGAGCAGTTCTTC | CASSRRTGPLHEQFF
TRBJ1-2 | TRBV27 | . | . | TGTGCCAGCAGCTTCAATACAGGGTTTCGTGGCTACACCTTC | CASSFNTGFRGYTF
TRBJ2-1 | TRBV29-1 | . | once | TGCAGCGCCCTGCGGGGTTCCTACAATGAGCAGTTCTTC | CSALRGSYNEQFF
TRBJ2-1 | TRBV10-3 | TRBD2 | . | TGTGCCATCAGTGGTACATTAGCGGGAGGTGGGTACAATGAGCAGTTCTTC | CAISGTLAGGGYNEQFF
TRBJ2-3 | TRBV6-1 | TRBD2 | . | TGTGCCAGCAGTGACCGAGGCGGGAGGCTCGACCGTACGCAGTATTTT | CASSDRGGRLDRTQYF
TRBJ2-7 | TRBV7-2 | TRBD1 | . | TGTGCCAGCAGCTTAGGGCCGGGACAGGGGCCCCAGTACTTT | CASSLGPGQGPQYF
TRBJ2-1 | TRBV11-3 | TRBD1 | . | TGTGCCAGCAGCCCGGGGGACAGGGTAAACTACAATGAGCAGTTCTTC | CASSPGDRVNYNEQFF
TRBJ2-7 | TRBV7-8 | . | . | TGTGCCAGCAGCTTCGTAGCGTCGGTCCTCGAGCAGTACTTC | CASSFVASVLEQYF
TRBJ1-2 | TRBV25-1 | TRBD1 | . | TGTGCCAGCAGTGGACACCGACAGGGACCCTATGGCTACACCTTC | CASSGHRQGPYGYTF
TRBJ1-2 | TRBV7-8 | TRBD1 | once | TGTGCCAGCAGCTTAGGGCAGGGGGCGTTCCATGGCTACACCTTC | CASSLGQGAFHGYTF
TRBJ2-7 | TRBV5-1 | . | . | TGCGCCAGCAGCACCCAGGGGGGACAGTCCTACGAGCAGTACTTC | CASSTQGGQSYEQYF
TRBJ1-1 | TRBV28 | . | . | TGTGTTATCTCGGGGAACTCTGAAGCTTTCTTT | CVISGNSEAFF
TRBJ2-3 | TRBV5-1 | TRBD1 | . | TGCGCCAGCAGCCAGGACAGGGGGACAGATACGCAGTATTTT | CASSQDRGTDTQYF
TRBJ2-1 | TRBV9 | TRBD2 | . | TGTGCCAGCAGCGCCGGACTAGCGGGAGTCTACAATGAGCAGTTCTTC | CASSAGLAGVYNEQFF
TRBJ2-7 | TRBV4-3 | . | . | TGCGCCAGCAGCCAAGACTGGAGCGGTCCCTACGAGCAGTACTTC | CASSQDWSGPYEQYF
TRBJ1-1 | TRBV6-1 | . | few | TGTGCCAGCAGTGATAAGGGGCTAACCATGAACACTGAAGCTTTCTTT | CASSDKGLTMNTEAFF
TRBJ1-1 | TRBV7-3 | TRBD1 | . | TGTGCCAGCAGCCCACAGGGGGAGAACACTGAAGCTTTCTTT | CASSPQGENTEAFF
TRBJ2-3 | TRBV5-1 | . | . | TGCGCCAGCAGCTCAACAGGGATCCCAGATACGCAGTATTTT | CASSSTGIPDTQYF
TRBJ1-5 | TRBV2 | . | . | TGTGCCAGCAGTGGACAGGTTAGCCAGCCCCAGCATTTT | CASSGQVSQPQHF
TRBJ2-3 | TRBV18 | . | . | TGTGCCAGCTCACCACTGTTAGCGAGCACAGATACGCAGTATTTT | CASSPLLASTDTQYF
TRBJ1-5 | TRBV18 | . | . | TGTGCCAGCTCACCATCCGCAAATAGCAATCAGCCCCAGCATTTT | CASSPSANSNQPQHF
TRBJ2-7 | TRBV5-1 | TRBD1 | . | TGCGCCAGCAGCAGGGACAGACCCTACGAGCAGTACTTC | CASSRDRPYEQYF
TRBJ2-5 | TRBV6-6 | . | . | TGTGCCAGCAGAGTGAGCGAGACCCAGTACTTC | CASRVSETQYF
TRBJ2-3 | TRBV9 | TRBD1 | . | TGTGCCAGCAGCGGAAGGGGACAGTTCACAGATACGCAGTATTTT | CASSGRGQFTDTQYF
TRBJ1-2 | TRBV7-2 | TRBD1 | . | TGTGCCAGCAGCTTACGGACAGGGGTAGGGTATGGCTACACCTTC | CASSLRTGVGYGYTF
TRBJ1-1 | TRBV5-1 | . | . | TGCGCCAGCAGCCCGGGGACGGTGAACACTGAAGCTTTCTTT | CASSPGTVNTEAFF
TRBJ2-7 | TRBV7-2 | . | . | TGTGCCAGCAGGCGAACAGGGGGGGTGTGGGACGAGCAGTACTTC | CASRRTGGVWDEQYF
TRBJ1-2 | TRBV10-2 | . | . | TGCGCCAGCAGCCTAGGGGGGGTTAACTATGGCTACACCTTC | CASSLGGVNYGYTF
TRBJ1-2 | TRBV28 | TRBD1 | . | TGTGCCAGCAGTCCGAGGGACAGGTGGAGGTCCTATGGCTACACCTTC | CASSPRDRWRSYGYTF
TRBJ2-7 | TRBV15 | . | . | TGTGCCACCAGCAGAGGAAGACTTAGCCGAGGGACCCGTGGAGAGCAGTACTTC | CATSRGRLSRGTRGEQYF
TRBJ2-7 | TRBV28 | TRBD2 | . | TGTGCCAGCAGTACAACCAGGACTAGCGGGGATACCTACGAGCAGTACTTC | CASSTTRTSGDTYEQYF
TRBJ2-2 | TRBV4-1 | . | . | TGCGCCAGCAGCCTCCAACCCCGGGGGGCTCAGAGGGAGCTGTTTTTT | CASSLQPRGAQRELFF
TRBJ2-7 | TRBV29-1 | TRBD1 | few | TGCAGCGTGGACGGACAGGGTCGGTACGAGCAGTACTTC | CSVDGQGRYEQYF
TRBJ2-2 | TRBV11-2 | TRBD2 | . | TGTGCCAGCAGCTTAGTAGGGGAGGGATCCGGGGAGCTGTTTTTT | CASSLVGEGSGELFF
TRBJ2-7 | TRBV7-7 | TRBD1 | . | TGTGCTAGCAGCATGTTGACAGGGAGCTCCTACGAGCAGTACTTC | CASSMLTGSSYEQYF
TRBJ1-1 | TRBV5-1 | . | . | TGCGCCAGCAGCCCCGGGCCTCGGGGAAACACTGAAGCTTTCTTT | CASSPGPRGNTEAFF
TRBJ2-7 | TRBV5-4 | TRBD2 | . | TGTGCCAGCAGCATAGGAGGGACTAACCTTAAACTCTACGAGCAGTACTTC | CASSIGGTNLKLYEQYF